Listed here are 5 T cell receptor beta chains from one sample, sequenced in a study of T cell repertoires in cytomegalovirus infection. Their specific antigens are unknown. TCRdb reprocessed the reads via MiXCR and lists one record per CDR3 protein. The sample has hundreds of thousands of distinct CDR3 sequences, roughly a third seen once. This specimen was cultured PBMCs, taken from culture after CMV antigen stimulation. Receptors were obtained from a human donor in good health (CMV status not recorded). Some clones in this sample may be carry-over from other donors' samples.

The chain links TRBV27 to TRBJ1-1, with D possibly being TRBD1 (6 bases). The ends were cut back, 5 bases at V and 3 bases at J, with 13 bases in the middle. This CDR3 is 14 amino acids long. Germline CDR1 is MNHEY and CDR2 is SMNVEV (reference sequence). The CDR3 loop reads CASSPYRVHTEAFF. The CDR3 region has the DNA TGTGCCAGCAGTCCATACAGGGTCCACACTGAAGCTTTCTTT.

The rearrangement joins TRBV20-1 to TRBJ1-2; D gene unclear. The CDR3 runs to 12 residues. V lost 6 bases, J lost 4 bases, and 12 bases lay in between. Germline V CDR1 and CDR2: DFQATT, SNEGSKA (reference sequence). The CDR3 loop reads CSARPEVYGYTF. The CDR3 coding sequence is TGCAGTGCCCGCCCGGAGGTCTATGGCTACACCTTC.

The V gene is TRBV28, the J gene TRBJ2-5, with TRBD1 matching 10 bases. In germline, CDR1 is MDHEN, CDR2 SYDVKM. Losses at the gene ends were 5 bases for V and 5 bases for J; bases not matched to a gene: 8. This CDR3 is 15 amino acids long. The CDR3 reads CASSPRTGGMETQYF. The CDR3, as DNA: TGTGCCAGCAGTCCTAGGACAGGGGGTATGGAGACCCAGTACTTC.

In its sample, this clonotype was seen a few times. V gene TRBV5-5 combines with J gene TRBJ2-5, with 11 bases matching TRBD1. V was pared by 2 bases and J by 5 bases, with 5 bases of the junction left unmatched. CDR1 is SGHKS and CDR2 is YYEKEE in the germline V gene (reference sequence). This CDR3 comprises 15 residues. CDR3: CASSFGTGGQETQYF. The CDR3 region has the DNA TGTGCCAGCAGCTTTGGGACAGGGGGTCAGGAGACCCAGTACTTC.

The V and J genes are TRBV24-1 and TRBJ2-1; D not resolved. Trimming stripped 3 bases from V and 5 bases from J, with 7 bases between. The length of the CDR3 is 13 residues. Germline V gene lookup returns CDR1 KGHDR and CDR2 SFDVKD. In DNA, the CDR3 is TGTGCCACCAGTGATCAGAGAAACAATGAGCAGTTCTTC. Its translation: CATSDQRNNEQFF.